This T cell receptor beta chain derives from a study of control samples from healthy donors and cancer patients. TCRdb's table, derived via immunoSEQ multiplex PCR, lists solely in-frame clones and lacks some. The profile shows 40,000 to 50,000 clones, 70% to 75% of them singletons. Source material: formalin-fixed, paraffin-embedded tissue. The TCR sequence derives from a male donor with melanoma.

Here the CDR3 reads CAIGTGAGDTQYF. The CDR3 nucleotides read TGTGCCATCGGGACAGGGGCAGGAGATACGCAGTATTTT. This chain connects TRBV10-3 to TRBJ2-3; 10 nucleotides match TRBD1. The CDR3 extends over 13 amino acids. V lost 8 bases, J lost 5 bases, and 4 bases stayed unmatched. The germline CDR1 and CDR2 sequences are ENHRY and SYGVKD.